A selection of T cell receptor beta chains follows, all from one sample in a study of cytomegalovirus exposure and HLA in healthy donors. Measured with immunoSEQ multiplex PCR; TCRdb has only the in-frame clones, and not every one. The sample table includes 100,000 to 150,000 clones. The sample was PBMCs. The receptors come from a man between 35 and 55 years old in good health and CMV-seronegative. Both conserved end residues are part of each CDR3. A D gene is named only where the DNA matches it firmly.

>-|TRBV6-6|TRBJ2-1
CATQNPYNEQFF
TGTGCCACCCAGAACCCCTACAATGAGCAGTTCTTC
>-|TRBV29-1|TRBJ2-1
CSVEDRTTYNEQFF
TGCAGCGTCGAAGACAGAACTACCTACAATGAGCAGTTCTTC
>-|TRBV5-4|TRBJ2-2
CASSPQVNVAGELFF
TGTGCCAGCAGCCCTCAGGTTAACGTGGCCGGGGAGCTGTTTTTT
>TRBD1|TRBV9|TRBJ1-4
CASSDDRGVNEKLFF
TGTGCCAGCAGCGACGACAGGGGTGTTAATGAAAAACTGTTTTTT
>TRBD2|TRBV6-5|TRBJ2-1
CASSQLTSFNNEQFF
TGTGCCAGCAGTCAATTGACTAGCTTCAACAATGAGCAGTTCTTC
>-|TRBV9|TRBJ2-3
CASSVGGSVDTQYF
TGTGCCAGCAGCGTAGGAGGGTCCGTAGATACGCAGTATTTT
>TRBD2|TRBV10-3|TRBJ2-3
CATTLAGGPSDTQYF
TGTGCCACGACTTTAGCGGGAGGGCCAAGCGATACGCAGTATTTT
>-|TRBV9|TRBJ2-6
CASSVSSGANVLTF
TGTGCCAGCAGCGTATCGAGTGGGGCCAACGTCCTGACTTTC
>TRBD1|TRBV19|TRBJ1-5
CASSIAGQVYSNQPQHF
TGTGCCAGTAGTATAGCCGGACAGGTTTATAGCAATCAGCCCCAGCATTTT
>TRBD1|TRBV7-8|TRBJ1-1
CASSTPTGKNTEAFF
TGTGCCAGCAGCACCCCGACAGGGAAAAACACTGAAGCTTTCTTT
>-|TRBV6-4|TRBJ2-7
CASATNLYFIYEQYF
TGTGCCAGCGCCACAAACCTTTATTTCATTTACGAGCAGTACTTC
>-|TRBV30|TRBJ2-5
CAWSGHRVQETQYF
TGTGCCTGGAGTGGACACAGGGTCCAAGAGACCCAGTACTTC
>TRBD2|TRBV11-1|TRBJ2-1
CASSHRSGASEQFF
TGTGCCAGCAGCCATCGCAGCGGGGCTTCCGAGCAGTTCTTC
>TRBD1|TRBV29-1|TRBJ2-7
CSVEEEGRGYEQYF
TGCAGCGTTGAAGAAGAAGGCAGGGGGTACGAGCAGTACTTC